The 25 T cell receptor beta chains below all came from one sample that was sequenced in a study of T cell responses to AZD1222 COVID-19 vaccine (dated by TCRdb to 2020 to 2023). The library was prepared using the immunoSEQ multiplex PCR assay. In TCRdb, the immuneACCESS table is reduced to in-frame sequences with V and J assigned. These tables do not hold every clone; where another copy was compared, an unresolved V gene accounts for under half, and the others remain unexplained. Recorded for this sample are about 140,000 clones; around 90% of them occurred a single time. The ten largest clones represent 5.5% of the sample. The meaning of the sample's time point label: baseline before first vaccination. The specimen was peripheral blood, collected on day 0 of AZD1222 vaccination. The receptors derive from an adult in good health.

This clone was detected once. The chain employs TRBV6-2 or TRBV6-3 and TRBJ2-7; 12 positions agree with TRBD2. With 4 bases clipped from V and 5 bases from J, the junction kept 15 bases outside the gene matches. This CDR3 is 18 amino acids long. The germline gives CDR1 MNHEY, CDR2 SVGEGT. The CDR3 protein is CASSSRRLAGAGMDEQYF. CDR3 nucleotide sequence: TGTGCCAGCAGTTCACGCAGACTAGCGGGAGCCGGAATGGACGAGCAGTACTTC.

For the CDR3, the DNA is TGCGCCAGCAGCTTCCCGCGTGAGGAGACCCAGTACTTC. Translated: CASSFPREETQYF. This rearrangement joins TRBV5-1 to TRBJ2-5; no clear D. The CDR3 spans 13 residues. Trimming left V 2 bases short and J 5 bases short, with 10 bases between. Germline V gene sequence: CDR1 SGHRS, CDR2 YFSETQ.

The chain combines TRBV29-1 with TRBJ1-2; no clear D gene. The CDR3 consists of 11 residues. Germline CDR1 is SQVTM and CDR2 is ANQGSEA. V was pared by 4 bases and J by 1 base, with 4 bases between. CDR3 nucleotide sequence: TGCAGCGTTGGACATAACTATGGCTACACCTTC. Protein product: CSVGHNYGYTF.

V is TRBV11-3 and J is TRBJ2-2; 8 bases are a match to TRBD2. The CDR3 has 15 amino acids. Trimming removed 5 bases from V and 7 bases from J; junction bases left unmatched: 9. Germline loops: CDR1 SGHNT, CDR2 YENEEA. CDR3 protein: CASSGLAGTNGELFF. The CDR3 DNA follows: TGTGCCAGCAGCGGTTTAGCGGGAACGAACGGGGAGCTGTTTTTT.

The rearrangement links TRBV9 to TRBJ2-7; 8 bases fit TRBD1. Germline V lookup: CDR1 SGDLS, CDR2 YYNGEE. The CDR3 is 16 residues long. J gave up 0 bases and V 0 bases, and 5 bases lay outside the gene matches. The DNA for the CDR3 is TGTGCCAGCAGCGTAGGTTCAACAGGGGGCTCCTACGAGCAGTACTTC. Translating gives CASSVGSTGGSYEQYF.

The V and J genes are TRBV27 and TRBJ2-2; D unclear. The germline gives CDR1 MNHEY, CDR2 SMNVEV (reference sequence). The CDR3 is 15 residues long. V was clipped by 6 bases and J by 3 bases, with 14 bases between them. The CDR3 sequence: CASRYPGRDTGELFF. The CDR3 DNA reads TGTGCCAGCAGATACCCCGGTCGCGACACCGGGGAGCTGTTTTTT.

This clone was seen only once. The same CDR3 also results from other DNA sequences found in this sample. The V and J genes are TRBV28 and TRBJ1-1; D is unresolved. Trimming removed 2 bases at V and 2 bases at J, with 6 bases between. The CDR3 consists of 13 residues. Germline V CDR1 and CDR2: MDHEN, SYDVKM. The CDR3 DNA follows: TGTGCCAGCAGTTTAGCGGGAAACACTGAAGCTTTCTTT. Protein: CASSLAGNTEAFF.

V and J are TRBV4-1 and TRBJ1-1; D possibly corresponds to TRBD1 (5 bases). V lost 0 bases, J lost 1 base, and 9 bases lay in between. CDR1 is MGHRA and CDR2 is YSYEKL in the germline V gene. This CDR3 is built from 15 residues. CDR3 amino acids: CASSQDGGWNTEAFF. The CDR3 DNA sequence: TGCGCCAGCAGCCAAGATGGGGGGTGGAACACTGAAGCTTTCTTT.

The chain joins TRBV11-2 to TRBJ2-5; 10 bases are shared with TRBD1. CDR3 length equals 15 residues. CDR1 and CDR2 from the germline V gene are SGHAT and FQNNGV. V dropped 0 bases and J dropped 5; count of bases not matched to a gene: 3. This CDR3 reads CASSLEDRGSETQYF. The CDR3 DNA is TGTGCCAGCAGCTTAGAGGACAGGGGGTCCGAGACCCAGTACTTC.

The chain joins TRBV6-5 to TRBJ1-1; no clear D. Germline V gives CDR1 MNHEY, CDR2 SVGAGI. Trimming shortened V by 6 bases and J by 4 bases, and 12 bases separated the two germline ends. The CDR3 length is 13 residues. In DNA, the CDR3 is TGTGCCAGCAGGGGCAAGGAGTTCACTGAAGCTTTCTTT. Its protein is CASRGKEFTEAFF.

The chain combines TRBV3-1 (or the pseudogene TRBV3-2) with TRBJ1-1; D unresolved. CDR1 and CDR2 from the germline V gene are LGHDT and YNNKEL (reference sequence). Trimming stripped 1 base from V and 1 base from J, with 10 bases between. This CDR3 is 15 amino acids long. The CDR3 sequence: CASSQVSGRNTEAFF. In DNA, the CDR3 is TGTGCCAGCAGCCAAGTGTCCGGGAGGAACACTGAAGCTTTCTTT.

CDR3 DNA: TGTGCCAGCAGCCAAGTCCTGGGGGCAGGAAACACCATATATTTT. Its protein is CASSQVLGAGNTIYF. The chain carries TRBV3-1 (or the pseudogene TRBV3-2) and TRBJ1-3, with D possibly TRBD1 on 6 matching bases. This CDR3 comprises 15 residues. Germline CDR1 and CDR2: LGHDT and YNNKEL (reference sequence). Trimming removed 1 base at V and 4 bases at J, with 11 bases between.

The rearrangement uses TRBV15 and TRBJ1-2; a weak D match, TRBD1 (5 bases). The V gene lost 0 bases and the J gene lost 4 bases, with 15 bases spanning the gap. CDR3 size: 16 residues. CDR1 and CDR2 from the germline V gene are LNHNV and YYDKDF (reference sequence). DNA of the CDR3: TGTGCCACCAGCAGAGATAGGAAAGGGACGTTCTATGGCTACACCTTC. Amino acids: CATSRDRKGTFYGYTF.

The chain has TRBV7-3 and TRBJ2-1, with D possibly matching TRBD2 (6 bases). This CDR3 has 15 residues. Germline assignment: CDR1 SGHTA and CDR2 FQGTGA. The germline V and J ends were trimmed by 5 bases and 4 bases, with 15 bases remaining between them. CDR3 sequence: CASSPSGTPYNEQFF. CDR3 in DNA: TGTGCCAGCAGCCCCTCCGGGACTCCTTACAATGAGCAGTTCTTC. Together with reference TRBV7-3 and TRBJ2-1, the CDR3 gives the full variable domain: GAGVSQTPSNKVTEKGKYVELRCDPISGHTALYWYRQSLGQGPEFLIYFQGTGAADDSGLPNDRFFAVRPEGSVSTLKIQRTERGDSAVYLCASSPSGTPYNEQFFGPGTRLTVL.

The rearrangement uses TRBV4-2 and TRBJ2-7, with D perhaps matching TRBD2 (6 bases). The CDR3 spans 17 residues. Between the trimmed V and J ends, which lost 4 bases and 3 bases, there was a span of 22 bases. Per germline, CDR1 LGHNA and CDR2 YNFKEQ. The chain's CDR3 is CASSPTFPSDPDYEQYF. CDR3 DNA: TGTGCCAGCAGCCCAACGTTCCCTAGCGATCCGGACTACGAGCAGTACTTC.

The chain carries TRBV4-3 and TRBJ2-1, with D unclear. Trimming took off 0 bases at V and 0 bases at J, with 12 bases between the two ends. Germline CDR1 is LGHNA and CDR2 is YSLEER. The CDR3 contains 17 residues. In nucleotides, the CDR3 is TGCGCCAGCAGCCAAGAGTGGGCGAAAACCTCCTACAATGAGCAGTTCTTC. This codes for CASSQEWAKTSYNEQFF.

The chain employs TRBV6-2 or TRBV6-3 and TRBJ2-1; 7 nucleotides agree with TRBD2. Germline V CDR1 and CDR2: MNHEY, SVGEGT. The CDR3 runs to 14 residues. Trimming took 6 bases from V and 0 from J; bases not matched to a gene: 2. The CDR3 here is CASSGTTSYNEQFF. The CDR3, as DNA: TGTGCCAGCAGCGGGACTACCTCCTACAATGAGCAGTTCTTC.

The V call is TRBV7-9, the J call TRBJ1-3; D remains unclear. The CDR3 length is 16 residues. CDR1 and CDR2 (germline): SEHNR, FQNEAQ (reference sequence). Trimming left V 1 base short and J 0 bases short, with 10 bases between. The CDR3 reads CASSLGTVSSGNTIYF. The CDR3 bases are TGTGCCAGCAGCTTAGGAACGGTTAGCTCTGGAAACACCATATATTTT.

The chain uses TRBV29-1 and TRBJ1-1; the D gene is possibly TRBD1 (5 bases). This CDR3 contains 12 residues. Germline CDR1 SQVTM, CDR2 ANQGSEA. Between the trimmed V and J ends, which lost 5 bases and 0 bases, there was a span of 7 bases. CDR3 residues: CSVNRLNTEAFF. CDR3 DNA: TGCAGCGTTAACAGGTTGAACACTGAAGCTTTCTTT.

The gene calls are TRBV6-5 and TRBJ2-1, with TRBD1 matching 7 bases. The CDR3 runs to 12 residues. J was trimmed by 11 bases and V by 4 bases; bases with no gene match: 5. In germline, CDR1 is MNHEY, CDR2 SVGAGI. In DNA form, the CDR3 reads TGTGCCAGCAGTTCTACAGGGGTCAAGCAGTTCTTC. Translating gives CASSSTGVKQFF.

V and J are TRBV20-1 and TRBJ1-2, with D unclear. This CDR3 has 11 amino acids. Germline V gene sequence: CDR1 DFQATT, CDR2 SNEGSKA (reference sequence). V lost 2 bases and J 8 bases, leaving 9 bases between the germline ends. The CDR3 nucleotides read TGCAGTGCTAGACAGGATAGCGGCTACACCTTC. Translation gives CSARQDSGYTF.

This clone occurred once. This rearrangement joins TRBV4-2 to TRBJ1-4; 11 nucleotides line up with TRBD1. V shed 3 bases, J shed 6 bases, and the junction held 6 bases outside the gene matches. Per the germline V gene, CDR1 is LGHNA and CDR2 is YNFKEQ. This CDR3 has 16 residues. The CDR3 coding sequence is TGTGCCAGCAGCCATTCTGGGACAGGGGGGGATGAAAAACTGTTTTTT. Its protein product is CASSHSGTGGDEKLFF.

J is TRBJ1-5 and V is TRBV13, with D possibly TRBD1 on 6 matching bases. The V end was cut by 5 bases, the J end by 7 bases, with 12 bases between. This CDR3 is built from 13 residues. CDR1 and CDR2 (germline): PRHDT, FYEKMQ (reference sequence). As DNA, the CDR3 is TGTGCCAGCAGCGTTCACAGGGACCAGCCCCAGCATTTT. Its translation: CASSVHRDQPQHF.

V usage is TRBV4-3 and J usage is TRBJ1-5, with D maybe TRBD1 (5 bases). The CDR3 runs 14 residues. Trimming took 9 bases from V and 4 from J, leaving 16 bases between them. Germline lookup yields CDR1 LGHNA and CDR2 YSLEER. In DNA, the CDR3 is TGCGCCAGTTCGGTTGGAAGGGGTAATCAGCCCCAGCATTTT. Its protein product is CASSVGRGNQPQHF.

This sequence joins TRBV9 and TRBJ2-3, with D unclear. Per germline, CDR1 SGDLS and CDR2 YYNGEE. V was pared by 3 bases and J by 6 bases, with 14 bases between. The CDR3 is 14 residues long. The CDR3 spells CASSDLVLSDTQYF. CDR3 coding DNA: TGTGCCAGCAGCGATCTAGTACTCAGCGATACGCAGTATTTT.